This T cell receptor (beta chain) was recovered during a study of cytomegalovirus exposure and HLA in healthy donors. Study results and limitations: The productive fraction for most TCR beta V segments was about 87% or about 30% in an earlier analysis. For most TCR sequences rarity was the rule, although some public TCRs occurred in many donors.

The PCR made use of 60 Vbeta and 13 Jbeta primers. Data came from immunoSEQ multiplex PCR; TCRdb stores just in-frame clones and leaves some out. The table has about 200,000 clones, around 75% seen once; the top ten hold less than 2%. The CDR3 length is 17 residues. The V gene's germline CDR1 is SGHAT and CDR2 FQNNGV. Trimming at V came to 3 bases and at J to 0 bases, leaving 5 bases not matched to a gene. Concerning this clone itself: What it recognizes is unknown.

The receptor's source is a woman under 40 in good health and CMV-seronegative. The V and J genes are TRBV11-2 and TRBJ2-5; TRBD2 agrees at 12 bases. Sample: PBMCs. For the CDR3, the DNA is TGTGCCAGCAGCTTTACTAGCGGGAGGAGGTACCAAGAGACCCAGTACTTC. This gives the protein CASSFTSGRRYQETQYF.